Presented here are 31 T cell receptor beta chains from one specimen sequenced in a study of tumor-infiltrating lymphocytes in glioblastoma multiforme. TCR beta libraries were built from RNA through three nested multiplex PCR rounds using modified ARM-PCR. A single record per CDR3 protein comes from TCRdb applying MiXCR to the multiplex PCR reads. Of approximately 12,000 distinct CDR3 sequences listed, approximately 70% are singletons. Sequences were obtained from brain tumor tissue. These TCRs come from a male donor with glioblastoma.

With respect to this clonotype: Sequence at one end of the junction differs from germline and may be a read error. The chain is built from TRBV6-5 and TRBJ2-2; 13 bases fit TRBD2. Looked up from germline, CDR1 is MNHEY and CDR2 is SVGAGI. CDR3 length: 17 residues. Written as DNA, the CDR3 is TGTGCCAGCAGTTCGACTAGCGGGAGGTCTAGAATCGGGGAGATGTTTTTT. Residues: CASSSTSGRSRIGEMFF.

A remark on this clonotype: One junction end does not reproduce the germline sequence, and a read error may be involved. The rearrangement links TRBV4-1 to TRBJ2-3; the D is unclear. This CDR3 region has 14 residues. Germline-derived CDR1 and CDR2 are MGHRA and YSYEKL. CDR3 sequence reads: CASSPWNRPDTQYF. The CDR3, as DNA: TGTGCCAGCAGCCCGTGGAATAGGCCAGATACGCAGTATTTT.

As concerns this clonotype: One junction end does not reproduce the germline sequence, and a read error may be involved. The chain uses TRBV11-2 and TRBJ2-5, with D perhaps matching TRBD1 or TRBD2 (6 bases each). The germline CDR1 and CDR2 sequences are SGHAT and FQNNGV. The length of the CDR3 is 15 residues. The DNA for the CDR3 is TGTGCCAGCGGTATTCCGGGTGGGGGGCAAGAGACCAAGTACTTC. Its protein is CASGIPGGGQETKYF.

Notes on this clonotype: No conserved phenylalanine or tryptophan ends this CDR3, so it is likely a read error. The CDR3: CASSHDPGQGGKQYL. CDR3 nucleotide sequence: TGTGCCAGCAGCCACGACCCGGGACAGGGGGGCAAGCAGTACCTC. J is TRBJ2-7 and V is TRBV4-2, with 11 bases matching TRBD1. In germline, CDR1 is LGHNA, CDR2 YNFKEQ. V lost 3 bases to trimming and J lost 8 bases; unmatched junction nucleotides: 9. This CDR3 has 15 residues.

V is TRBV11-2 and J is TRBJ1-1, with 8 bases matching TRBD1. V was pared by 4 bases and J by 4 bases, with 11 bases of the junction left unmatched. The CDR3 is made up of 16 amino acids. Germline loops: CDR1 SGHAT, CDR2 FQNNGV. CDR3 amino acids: CASSSSLQGGSTEAFF. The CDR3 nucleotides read TGTGCCAGCAGCTCCTCTTTACAGGGGGGAAGCACTGAAGCTTTCTTT. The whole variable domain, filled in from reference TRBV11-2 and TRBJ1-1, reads EAGVAQSPRYKIIEKRQSVAFWCNPISGHATLYWYQQILGQGPKLLIQFQNNGVVDDSQLPKDRFSAERLKGVDSTLKIQPAKLEDSAVYLCASSSSLQGGSTEAFFGQGTRLTVV.

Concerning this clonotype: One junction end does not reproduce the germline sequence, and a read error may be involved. This chain's CDR3 is CGAKGLHGYTF. CDR3 DNA sequence: TGCGGTGCTAAGGGACTCCATGGCTACACCTTC. The chain employs TRBV20-1 and TRBJ1-2; a weak D match, TRBD1 (5 bases). CDR3 length equals 11 residues. Per germline, CDR1 DFQATT and CDR2 SNEGSKA (reference sequence).

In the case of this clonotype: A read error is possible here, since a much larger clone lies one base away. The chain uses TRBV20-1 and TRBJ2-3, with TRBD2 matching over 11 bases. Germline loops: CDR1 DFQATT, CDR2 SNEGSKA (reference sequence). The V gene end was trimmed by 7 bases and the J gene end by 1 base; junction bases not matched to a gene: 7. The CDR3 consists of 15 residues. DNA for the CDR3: TGCAGTGTTTCGCTAGCGGGAGGACGCACAGATACGCAGTATTTT. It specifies CSVSLAGGRTDTQYF.

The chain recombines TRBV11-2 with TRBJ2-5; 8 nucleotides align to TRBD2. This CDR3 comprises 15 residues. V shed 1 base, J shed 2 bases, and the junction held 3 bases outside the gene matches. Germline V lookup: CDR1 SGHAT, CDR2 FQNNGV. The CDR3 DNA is TGTGCCAGCAGCTTAGTAGCGGGAAGACAAGAGACCCAGTACTTC. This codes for CASSLVAGRQETQYF.

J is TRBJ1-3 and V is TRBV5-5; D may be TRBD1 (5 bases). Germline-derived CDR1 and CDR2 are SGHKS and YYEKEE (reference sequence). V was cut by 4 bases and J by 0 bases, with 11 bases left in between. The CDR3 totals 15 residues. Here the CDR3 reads CASSPWTSSGNTIYF. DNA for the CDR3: TGTGCCAGCAGCCCATGGACAAGCTCTGGAAACACCATATATTTT.

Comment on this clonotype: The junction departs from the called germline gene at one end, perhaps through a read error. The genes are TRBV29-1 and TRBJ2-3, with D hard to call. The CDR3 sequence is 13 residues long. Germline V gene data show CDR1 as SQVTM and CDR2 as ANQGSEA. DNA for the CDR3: TGCAGCGTTGAGGTCTCGTGTGTTAATACCCAGTATTTT. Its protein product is CSVEVSCVNTQYF.

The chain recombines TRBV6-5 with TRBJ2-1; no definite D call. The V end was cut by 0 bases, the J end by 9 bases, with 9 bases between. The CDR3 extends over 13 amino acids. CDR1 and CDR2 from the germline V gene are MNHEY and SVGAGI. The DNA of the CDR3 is TGTGCCAGCAGTTACTCGACCCCGAGTGAGCAGTTCTTC. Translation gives CASSYSTPSEQFF.

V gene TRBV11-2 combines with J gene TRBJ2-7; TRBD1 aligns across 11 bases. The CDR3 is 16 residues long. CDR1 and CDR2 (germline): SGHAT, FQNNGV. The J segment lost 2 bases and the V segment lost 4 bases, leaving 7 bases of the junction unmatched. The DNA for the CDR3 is TGTGCCAGCAGCTGGGACAGGGGGACCTCGACCTACGAGCAGTACTTC. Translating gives CASSWDRGTSTYEQYF.

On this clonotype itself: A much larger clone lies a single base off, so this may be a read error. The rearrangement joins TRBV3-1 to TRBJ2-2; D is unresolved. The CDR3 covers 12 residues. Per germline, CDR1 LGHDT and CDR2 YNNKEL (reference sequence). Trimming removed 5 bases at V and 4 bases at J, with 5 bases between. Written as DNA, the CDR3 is TGTGCCAGCAGCAAAGGCACCGGGGAGCTGTTTTTT. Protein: CASSKGTGELFF.

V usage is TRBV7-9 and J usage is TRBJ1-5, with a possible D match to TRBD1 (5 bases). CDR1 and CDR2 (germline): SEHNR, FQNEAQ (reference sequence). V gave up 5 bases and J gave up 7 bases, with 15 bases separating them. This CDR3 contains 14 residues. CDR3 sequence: CASSPGTPKQPQHF. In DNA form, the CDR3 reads TGTGCCAGCAGCCCCGGGACGCCCAAGCAGCCCCAGCATTTT.

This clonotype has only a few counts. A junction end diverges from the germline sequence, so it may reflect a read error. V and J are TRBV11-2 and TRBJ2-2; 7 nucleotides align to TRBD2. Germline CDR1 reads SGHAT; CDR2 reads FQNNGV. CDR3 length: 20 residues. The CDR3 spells CANTPSFGQGLAVNTGELFF. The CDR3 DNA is TGTGCCAACACCCCCTCATTCGGCCAAGGGCTAGCGGTGAACACCGGTGAGCTGTTTTTT.

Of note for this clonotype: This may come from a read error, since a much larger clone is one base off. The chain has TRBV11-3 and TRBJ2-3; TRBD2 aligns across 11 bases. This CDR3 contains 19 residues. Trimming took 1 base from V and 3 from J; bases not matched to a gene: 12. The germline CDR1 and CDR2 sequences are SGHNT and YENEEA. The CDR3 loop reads CASSLGFPIAGGSTDTQYF. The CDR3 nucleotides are TGTGCCAGCAGCTTAGGTTTCCCCATAGCGGGAGGGTCGACAGATACGCAGTATTTT.

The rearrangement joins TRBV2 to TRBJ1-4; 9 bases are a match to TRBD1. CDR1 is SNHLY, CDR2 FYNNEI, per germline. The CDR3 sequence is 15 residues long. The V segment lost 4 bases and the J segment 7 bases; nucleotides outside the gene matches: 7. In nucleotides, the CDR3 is TGTGCCAGCAGTGGGACAGGGGCGAGGGGTGAAAAACTGTTTTTT. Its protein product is CASSGTGARGEKLFF.

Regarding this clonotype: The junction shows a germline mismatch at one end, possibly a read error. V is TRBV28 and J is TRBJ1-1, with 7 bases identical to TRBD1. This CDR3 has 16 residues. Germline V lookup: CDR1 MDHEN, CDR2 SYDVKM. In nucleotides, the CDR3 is TGTGCCAGCAGTTTCGACAGGGAGACTACTTACACTGAAGCTGTCTTT. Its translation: CASSFDRETTYTEAVF.

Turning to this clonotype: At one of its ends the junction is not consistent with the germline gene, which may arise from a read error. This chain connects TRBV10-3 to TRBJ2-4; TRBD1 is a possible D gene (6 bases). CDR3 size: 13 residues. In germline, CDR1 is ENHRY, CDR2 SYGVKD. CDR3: CTISEDRRNIQYF. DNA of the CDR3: TGTACCATCAGTGAAGACAGGAGGAACATTCAGTACTTC.

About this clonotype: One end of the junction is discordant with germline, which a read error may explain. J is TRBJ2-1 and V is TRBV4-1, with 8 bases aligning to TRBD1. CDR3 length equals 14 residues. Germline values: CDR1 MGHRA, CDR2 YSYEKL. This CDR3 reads CASIRRGPYNEQFF. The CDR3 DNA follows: TGTGCCAGCATCCGCAGGGGGCCCTACAATGAGCAGTTCTTC.

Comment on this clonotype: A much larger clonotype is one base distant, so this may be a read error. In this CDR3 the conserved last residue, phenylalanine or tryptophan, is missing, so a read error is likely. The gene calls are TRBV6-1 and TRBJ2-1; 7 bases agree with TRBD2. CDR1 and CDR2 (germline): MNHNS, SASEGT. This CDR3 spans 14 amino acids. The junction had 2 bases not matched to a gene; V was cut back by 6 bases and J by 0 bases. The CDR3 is CASRSGDSYNEQFL. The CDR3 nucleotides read TGTGCCAGCAGAAGCGGGGACTCCTACAATGAGCAGTTCCTC.

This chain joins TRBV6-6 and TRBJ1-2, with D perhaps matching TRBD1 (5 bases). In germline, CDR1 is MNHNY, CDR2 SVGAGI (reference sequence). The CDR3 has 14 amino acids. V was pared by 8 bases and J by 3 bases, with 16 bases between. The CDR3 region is CASGGRAPDYGYTF. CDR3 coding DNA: TGTGCCAGCGGGGGTCGTGCCCCGGACTATGGCTACACCTTC.

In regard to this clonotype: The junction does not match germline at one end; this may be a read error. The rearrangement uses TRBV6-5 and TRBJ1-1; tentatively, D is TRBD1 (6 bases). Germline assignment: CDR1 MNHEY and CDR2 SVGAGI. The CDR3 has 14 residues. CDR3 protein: CAIRGSGKNTGAFF. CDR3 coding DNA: TGTGCCATTAGGGGGTCGGGTAAAAACACTGGAGCTTTCTTT.

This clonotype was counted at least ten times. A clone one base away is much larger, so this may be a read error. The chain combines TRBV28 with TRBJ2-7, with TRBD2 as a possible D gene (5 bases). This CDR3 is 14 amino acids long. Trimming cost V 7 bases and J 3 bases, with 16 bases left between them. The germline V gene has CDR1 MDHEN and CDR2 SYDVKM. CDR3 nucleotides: TGTGCCAGCACGAGCGGAGGTAGTCTCTACGAGCAGTACTTC. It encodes CASTSGGSLYEQYF.

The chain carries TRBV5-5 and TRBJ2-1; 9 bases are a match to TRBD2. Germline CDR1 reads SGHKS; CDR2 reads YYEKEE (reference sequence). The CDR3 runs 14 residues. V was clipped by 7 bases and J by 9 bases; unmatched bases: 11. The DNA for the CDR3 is TGTGCCAGCGGCCTCGGGACTAGCACGGGTGAGCAGTTCTTC. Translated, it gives CASGLGTSTGEQFF.

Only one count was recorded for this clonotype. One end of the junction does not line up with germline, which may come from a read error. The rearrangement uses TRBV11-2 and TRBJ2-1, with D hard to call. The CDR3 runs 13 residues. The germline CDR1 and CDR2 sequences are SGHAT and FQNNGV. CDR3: CASSSARSNEQFF. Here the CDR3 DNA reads TGTGCCAGCAGCTCGGCAAGGAGCAATGAGCAATTCTTC.

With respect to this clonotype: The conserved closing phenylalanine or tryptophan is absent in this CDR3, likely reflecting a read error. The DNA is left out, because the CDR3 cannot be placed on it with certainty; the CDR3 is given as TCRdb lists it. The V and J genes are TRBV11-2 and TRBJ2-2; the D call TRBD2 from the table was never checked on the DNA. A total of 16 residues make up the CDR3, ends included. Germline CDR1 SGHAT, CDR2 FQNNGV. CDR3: CASTGLAGINTGELLL.

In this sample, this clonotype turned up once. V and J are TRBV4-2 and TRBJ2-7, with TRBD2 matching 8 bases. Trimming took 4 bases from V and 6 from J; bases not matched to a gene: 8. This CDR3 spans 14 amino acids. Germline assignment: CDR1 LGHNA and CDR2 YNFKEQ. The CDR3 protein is CASSPEAGGLEQYF. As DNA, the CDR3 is TGTGCCAGCAGCCCTGAGGCGGGGGGCCTCGAGCAGTACTTC.

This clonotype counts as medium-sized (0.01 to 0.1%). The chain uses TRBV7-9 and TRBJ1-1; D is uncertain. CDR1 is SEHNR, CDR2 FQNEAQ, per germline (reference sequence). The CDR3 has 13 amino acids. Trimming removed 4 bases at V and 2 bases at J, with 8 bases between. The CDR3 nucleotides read TGTGCCAGCAGCTCCGGCAGCAACACTGAAGCTTTCTTT. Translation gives CASSSGSNTEAFF.

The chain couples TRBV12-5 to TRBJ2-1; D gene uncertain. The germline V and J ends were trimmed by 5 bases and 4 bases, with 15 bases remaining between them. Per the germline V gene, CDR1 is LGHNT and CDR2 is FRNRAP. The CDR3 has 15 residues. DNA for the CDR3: TGTGCTAGTGGTATGAGTCCTTATCGTTACAATGAGCAGTTCTTC. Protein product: CASGMSPYRYNEQFF.

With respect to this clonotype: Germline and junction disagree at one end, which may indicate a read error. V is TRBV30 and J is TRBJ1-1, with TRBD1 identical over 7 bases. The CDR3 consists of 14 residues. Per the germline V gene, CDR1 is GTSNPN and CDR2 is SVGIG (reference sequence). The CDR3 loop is CAWRACTGDTEVFF. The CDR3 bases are TGTGCCTGGAGGGCATGTACAGGGGACACTGAAGTTTTCTTT.